This TCR beta chain was identified during a study of metastatic and nonmetastatic thyroid tumors. Study-level information: The comparison covered peripheral blood and tumor or nodule tissue in malignant and benign thyroid patients. Findings and caveats of the study: The study reportedly found significantly higher TCR beta diversity in malignant thyroid tumors than benign nodules, in blood and tumor.

This clone showed up many times. Antigen unknown. Each patient came to thyroid surgery without any prior treatment (of any kind). How the authors handled the data: The authors used CDR3 differences across clinicopathological groups to build a distant-metastasis classifier for papillary thyroid cancer. From the PCR reads, TCRdb re-called clones with MiXCR. The V and J calls shown here were made by TCRdb, not taken from the authors' results. The sample lists over 45,000 clones, 22% occurring once. With 4 bases removed from V and 8 bases from J, the gap between germline ends came to 19 bases. Germline V gene sequence: CDR1 SGDLS, CDR2 YYNGEE. The CDR3 sequence is 15 residues long.

Sample: blood. The sequence was collected from a male donor with papillary thyroid cancer or a benign thyroid nodule (not recorded which). Some clones in this sample may be carry-over from other donors' samples. The rearrangement joins TRBV9 to TRBJ2-1; D is uncertain. DNA of the CDR3: TGTGCCAGCAGCCATTCTGTGACTGCTGTGGATGAGCAGTTCTTC. Encoded protein: CASSHSVTAVDEQFF. The variable domain in full, with the rest retrieved from reference TRBV9 and TRBJ2-1, is DSGVTQTPKHLITATGQRVTLRCSPRSGDLSVYWYQQSLDQGLQFLIQYYNGEERAKGNILERFSAQQFPDLHSELNLSSLELGDSALYFCASSHSVTAVDEQFFGPGTRLTVL.